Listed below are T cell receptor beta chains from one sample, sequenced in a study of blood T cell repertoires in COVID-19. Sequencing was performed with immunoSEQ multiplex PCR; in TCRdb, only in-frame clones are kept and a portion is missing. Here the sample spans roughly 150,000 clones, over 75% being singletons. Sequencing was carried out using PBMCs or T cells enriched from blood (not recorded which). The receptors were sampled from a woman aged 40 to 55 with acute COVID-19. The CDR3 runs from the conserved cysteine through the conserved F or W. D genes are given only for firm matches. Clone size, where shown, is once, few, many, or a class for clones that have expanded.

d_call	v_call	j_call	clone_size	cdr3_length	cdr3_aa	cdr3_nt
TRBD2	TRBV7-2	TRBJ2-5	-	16	CASSFGLAGDRKTQYF	TGTGCCAGCAGCTTCGGACTAGCGGGAGATAGGAAGACCCAGTACTTC
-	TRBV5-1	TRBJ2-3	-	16	CASSLRQGTSTDTQYF	TGCGCCAGCAGCTTACGGCAGGGCACTAGCACAGATACGCAGTATTTT
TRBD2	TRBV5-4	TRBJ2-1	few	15	CASSEGLAAYNEQFF	TGTGCCAGCAGCGAAGGACTAGCGGCCTACAATGAGCAGTTCTTC
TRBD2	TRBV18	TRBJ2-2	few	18	CASSPRSGRAVDTGELFF	TGTGCCAGCTCCCCTAGGAGCGGGAGGGCCGTTGACACCGGGGAGCTGTTTTTT
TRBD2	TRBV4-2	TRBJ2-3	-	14	CASSQAGGTDTQYF	TGTGCCAGCAGCCAAGCGGGAGGAACAGATACGCAGTATTTT
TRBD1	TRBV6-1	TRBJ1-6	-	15	CASSERTGGASPLHF	TGTGCCAGCAGTGAACGGACAGGGGGAGCTTCACCCCTCCACTTT
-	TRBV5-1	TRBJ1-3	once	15	CASSRELGGGNTIYF	TGCGCCAGCAGCCGCGAGTTAGGCGGCGGAAACACCATATATTTT
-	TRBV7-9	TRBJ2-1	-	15	CASSLVQGNPREQFF	TGTGCCAGCAGCTTAGTGCAGGGAAACCCCCGAGAGCAGTTCTTC
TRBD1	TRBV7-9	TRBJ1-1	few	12	CASRGTGAEAFF	TGTGCCAGCAGGGGGACAGGGGCTGAAGCTTTCTTT
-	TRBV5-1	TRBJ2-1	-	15	CASSLGVSRDNEQFF	TGCGCCAGCAGCTTGGGCGTGTCTAGAGACAATGAGCAGTTCTTC
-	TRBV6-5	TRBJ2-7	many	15	CASSSSGVSLYEQYF	TGTGCCAGCAGTTCCTCTGGAGTATCCCTCTACGAGCAGTACTTC
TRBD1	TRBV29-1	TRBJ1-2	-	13	CSVDRGPREGYTF	TGCAGCGTGGACAGGGGGCCAAGGGAGGGCTACACCTTC
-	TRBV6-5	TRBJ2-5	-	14	CASRPTAGPETQYF	TGTGCCAGCAGGCCGACTGCGGGACCGGAGACCCAGTACTTC
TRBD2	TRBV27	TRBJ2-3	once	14	CASSRRERTDTQYF	TGTGCCAGCAGTCGGCGGGAGCGCACAGATACGCAGTATTTT
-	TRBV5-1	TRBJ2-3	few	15	CASGPRGARTDTQYF	TGCGCCAGCGGCCCACGGGGGGCGAGGACAGATACGCAGTATTTT
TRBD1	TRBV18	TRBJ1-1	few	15	CASSPSTGTNTEAFF	TGTGCCAGCTCACCCTCGACAGGGACGAACACTGAAGCTTTCTTT
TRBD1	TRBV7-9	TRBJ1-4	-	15	CASSPVTGTDEKLFF	TGTGCCAGCAGCCCGGTGACAGGGACGGATGAAAAACTGTTTTTT
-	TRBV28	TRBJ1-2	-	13	CASRVDRNYGYTF	TGTGCCAGCAGGGTGGACAGAAACTATGGCTACACCTTC
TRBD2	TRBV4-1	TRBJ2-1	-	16	CASSQFLAGAYNEQFF	TGCGCCAGCAGCCAATTCCTAGCGGGAGCCTACAATGAGCAGTTCTTC
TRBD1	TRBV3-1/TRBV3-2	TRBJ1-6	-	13	CASSQATGLALHF	TGTGCCAGCAGCCAAGCGACAGGGTTGGCCCTCCACTTT
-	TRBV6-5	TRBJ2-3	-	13	CAISRSQADTQYF	TGTGCCATATCCCGCTCACAGGCGGATACGCAGTATTTT
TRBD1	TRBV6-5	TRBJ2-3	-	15	CASSLRTGAADTQYF	TGTGCCAGCAGTCTGCGGACAGGGGCGGCAGATACGCAGTATTTT
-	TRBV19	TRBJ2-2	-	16	CASSIRFSPNTGELFF	TGTGCCAGTAGTATACGGTTTAGCCCAAACACCGGGGAGCTGTTTTTT
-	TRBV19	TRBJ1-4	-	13	CASSLRSGEKLFF	TGTGCCAGTAGTCTCAGGTCCGGAGAAAAACTGTTTTTT
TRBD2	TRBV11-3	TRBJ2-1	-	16	CASSPRTSGGYNEQFF	TGTGCCAGCAGCCCGAGGACTAGCGGGGGATACAATGAGCAGTTCTTC
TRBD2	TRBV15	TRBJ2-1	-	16	CATSRDLREGYNEQFF	TGTGCCACCAGCAGAGATCTTCGGGAGGGTTACAATGAGCAGTTCTTC
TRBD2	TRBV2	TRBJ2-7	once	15	CASTGGLIFSYEQYF	TGTGCCAGCACGGGGGGTTTGATATTCTCCTACGAGCAGTACTTC
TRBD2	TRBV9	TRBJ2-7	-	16	CASSARLGGGPNEQYF	TGTGCCAGCAGCGCTAGACTCGGGGGAGGGCCGAATGAGCAGTACTTC
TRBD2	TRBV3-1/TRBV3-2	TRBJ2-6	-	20	CASSQDGGAGGPSGANVLTF	TGTGCCAGCAGCCAAGATGGGGGAGCGGGAGGGCCGTCTGGGGCCAACGTCCTGACTTTC
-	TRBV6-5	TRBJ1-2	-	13	CASSGQPQSGYTF	TGTGCCAGCAGCGGACAGCCCCAGTCCGGCTACACCTTC
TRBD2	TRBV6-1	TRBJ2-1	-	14	CASSERAGANEQFF	TGTGCCAGCAGTGAACGGGCGGGAGCAAATGAGCAGTTCTTC
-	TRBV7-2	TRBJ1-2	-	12	CASSQISDGYTF	TGTGCCAGCAGCCAGATCAGCGATGGCTACACCTTC
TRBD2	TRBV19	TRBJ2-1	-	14	CASSIAGGDNEQFF	TGTGCCAGTAGTATAGCGGGAGGGGACAATGAGCAGTTCTTC
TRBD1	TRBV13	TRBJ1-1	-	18	CASSLSDREGFLNTEAFF	TGTGCCAGCAGCTTATCCGACAGGGAAGGGTTTTTGAACACTGAAGCTTTCTTT
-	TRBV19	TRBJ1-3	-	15	CASSPRAGLGNTIYF	TGTGCCAGTAGTCCGAGGGCGGGACTGGGAAACACCATATATTTT
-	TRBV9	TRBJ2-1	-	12	CASSVSGYEQFF	TGTGCCAGCAGCGTAAGCGGATATGAGCAGTTCTTC
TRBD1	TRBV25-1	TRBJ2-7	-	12	CASSGTGNEQYF	TGTGCCAGCAGTGGGACAGGGAACGAGCAGTACTTC
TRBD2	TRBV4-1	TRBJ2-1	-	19	CASSQTGTSGTMGSNEQFF	TGCGCCAGCAGCCAAACCGGGACTAGCGGGACCATGGGGAGCAATGAGCAGTTCTTC
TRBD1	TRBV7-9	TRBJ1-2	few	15	CASSLTGGVSYGYTF	TGTGCCAGCAGCTTGACAGGGGGCGTTAGCTATGGCTACACCTTC
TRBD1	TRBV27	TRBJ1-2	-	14	CASSLRGQNYGYTF	TGTGCCAGCAGTTTGAGGGGGCAGAACTATGGCTACACCTTC
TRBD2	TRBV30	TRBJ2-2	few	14	CAWIGTSGTGELFF	TGTGCCTGGATCGGGACTAGCGGGACCGGGGAGCTGTTTTTT
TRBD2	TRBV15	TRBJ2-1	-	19	CATSRLLLSLAGGHNEQFF	TGTGCCACCAGCAGACTCCTACTATCACTAGCGGGAGGGCACAATGAGCAGTTCTTC
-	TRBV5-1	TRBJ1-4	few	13	CASRADGSRKLFF	TGCGCCAGCAGAGCGGACGGTTCACGTAAACTGTTTTTT
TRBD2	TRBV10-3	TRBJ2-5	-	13	CATAIAGGETQYF	TGTGCCACCGCTATAGCGGGGGGCGAGACCCAGTACTTC
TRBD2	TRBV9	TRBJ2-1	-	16	CASSTTAAGPYNEQFF	TGTGCCAGCAGCACTACTGCAGCGGGACCCTACAATGAGCAGTTCTTC
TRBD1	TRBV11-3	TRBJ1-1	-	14	CASSLAGGYGEAFF	TGTGCCAGCAGCTTGGCAGGGGGCTATGGTGAAGCTTTCTTT
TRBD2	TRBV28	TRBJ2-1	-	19	CASSPAGASGASSYNEQFF	TGTGCCAGCAGTCCCGCCGGGGCTAGCGGCGCGAGCTCCTACAATGAGCAGTTCTTC